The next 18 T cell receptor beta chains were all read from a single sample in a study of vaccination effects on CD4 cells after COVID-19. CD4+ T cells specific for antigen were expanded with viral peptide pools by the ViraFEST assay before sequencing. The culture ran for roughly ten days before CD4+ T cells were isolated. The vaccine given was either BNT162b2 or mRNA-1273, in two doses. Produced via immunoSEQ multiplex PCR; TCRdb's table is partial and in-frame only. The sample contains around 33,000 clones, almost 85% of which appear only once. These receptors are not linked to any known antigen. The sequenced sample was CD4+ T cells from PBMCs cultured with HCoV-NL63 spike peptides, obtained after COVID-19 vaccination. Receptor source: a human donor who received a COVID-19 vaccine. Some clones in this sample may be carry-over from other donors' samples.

Written as DNA, the CDR3 is TGTGCCAGCACCGGCAACCAGGGGTTCAGTAACTATGGCTACACCTTC. Its protein is CASTGNQGFSNYGYTF. The chain couples TRBV28 to TRBJ1-2, with D possibly being TRBD1 (6 bases). CDR3 length: 16 residues. Germline CDR1 and CDR2: MDHEN and SYDVKM. The V gene lost 7 bases and the J gene lost 1 base, with 19 bases spanning the gap.

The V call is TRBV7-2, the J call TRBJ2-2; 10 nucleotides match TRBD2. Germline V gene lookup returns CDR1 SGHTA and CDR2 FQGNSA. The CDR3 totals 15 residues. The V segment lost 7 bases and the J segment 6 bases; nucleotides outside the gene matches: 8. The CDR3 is CASTPRLAGAGELFF. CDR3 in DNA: TGTGCCAGCACCCCTCGGCTAGCGGGGGCCGGGGAGCTGTTTTTT.

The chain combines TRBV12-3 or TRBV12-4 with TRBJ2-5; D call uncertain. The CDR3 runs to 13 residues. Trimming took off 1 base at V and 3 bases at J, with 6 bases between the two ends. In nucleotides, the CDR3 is TGTGCCAGCAGTTTAGGGGCGGAAGAGACCCAGTACTTC. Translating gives CASSLGAEETQYF.

CDR3 in amino acids: CASSRTGMSFEQYV. DNA of the CDR3: TGTGCCAGCAGTCGAACAGGGATGTCCTTCGAGCAGTACGTC. V gene TRBV6-2 or TRBV6-3 combines with J gene TRBJ2-7, with D maybe TRBD1 (6 bases). The CDR3 covers 14 residues. From germline, CDR1 is MNHEY and CDR2 SVGEGT.

CDR3 sequence reads: CATRPGQGMLSGNTIYF. In DNA form, the CDR3 reads TGTGCCACCAGACCGGGACAGGGCATGCTCTCTGGAAACACCATATATTTT. The chain uses TRBV2 and TRBJ1-3, with 9 positions matching TRBD1. The CDR3 spans 17 residues. J was trimmed by 0 bases and V by 10 bases; bases with no gene match: 13. Germline lookup yields CDR1 SNHLY and CDR2 FYNNEI.

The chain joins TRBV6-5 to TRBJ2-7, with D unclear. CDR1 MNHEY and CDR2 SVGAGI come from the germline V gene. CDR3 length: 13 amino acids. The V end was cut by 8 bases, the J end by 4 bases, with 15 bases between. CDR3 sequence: CASRGPGTYEQYV. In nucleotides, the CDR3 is TGTGCCAGCCGAGGTCCGGGCACTTACGAGCAGTACGTC.

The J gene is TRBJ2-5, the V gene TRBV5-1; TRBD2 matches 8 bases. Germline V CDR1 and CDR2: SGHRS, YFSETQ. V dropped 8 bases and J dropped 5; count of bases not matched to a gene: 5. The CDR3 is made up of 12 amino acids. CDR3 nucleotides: TGCGCCAGTCGGGAGGGTTGGGAGACCCAGTACTTC. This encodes CASREGWETQYF.

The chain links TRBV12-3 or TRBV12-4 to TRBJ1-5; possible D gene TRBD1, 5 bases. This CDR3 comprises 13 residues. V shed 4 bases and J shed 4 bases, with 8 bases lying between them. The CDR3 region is CASSWDGNQPQHF. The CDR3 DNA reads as TGTGCCAGCAGTTGGGACGGTAATCAGCCCCAGCATTTT.

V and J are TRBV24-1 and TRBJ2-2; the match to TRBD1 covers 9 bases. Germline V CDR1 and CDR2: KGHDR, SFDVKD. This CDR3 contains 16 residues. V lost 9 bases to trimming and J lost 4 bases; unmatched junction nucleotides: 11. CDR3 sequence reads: CATSDRDRAVTGELFF. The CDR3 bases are TGTGCCACCTCGGACCGGGACAGGGCGGTCACCGGGGAGCTGTTTTTT.

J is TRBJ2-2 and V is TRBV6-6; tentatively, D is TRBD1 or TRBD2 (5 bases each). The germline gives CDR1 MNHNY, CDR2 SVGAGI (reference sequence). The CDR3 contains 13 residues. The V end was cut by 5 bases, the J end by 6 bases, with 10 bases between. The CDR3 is CASSKVGAGELFF. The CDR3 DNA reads TGTGCCAGCAGTAAGGTGGGGGCCGGGGAGCTGTTTTTT.

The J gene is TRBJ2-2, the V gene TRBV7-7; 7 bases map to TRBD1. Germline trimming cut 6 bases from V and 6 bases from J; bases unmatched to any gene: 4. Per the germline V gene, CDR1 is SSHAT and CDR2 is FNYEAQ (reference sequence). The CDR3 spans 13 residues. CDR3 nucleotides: TGTGCCAGCAGACCCGACAGGGCCGGGGAGCTGTTTTTT. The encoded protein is CASRPDRAGELFF. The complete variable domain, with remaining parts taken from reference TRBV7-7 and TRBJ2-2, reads GAGVSQSPRYKVTKRGQDVTLRCDPISSHATLYWYQQALGQGPEFLTYFNYEAQPDKSGLPSDRFSAERPEGSISTLTIQRTEQRDSAMYRCASRPDRAGELFFGEGSRLTVL.

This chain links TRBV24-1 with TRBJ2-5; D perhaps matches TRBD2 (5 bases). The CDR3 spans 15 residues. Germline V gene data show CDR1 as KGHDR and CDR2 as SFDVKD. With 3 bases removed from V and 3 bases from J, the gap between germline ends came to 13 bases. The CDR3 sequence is CATSDPRRPKETQYF. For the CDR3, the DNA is TGTGCCACCAGTGATCCCCGGAGGCCAAAAGAGACCCAGTACTTC.

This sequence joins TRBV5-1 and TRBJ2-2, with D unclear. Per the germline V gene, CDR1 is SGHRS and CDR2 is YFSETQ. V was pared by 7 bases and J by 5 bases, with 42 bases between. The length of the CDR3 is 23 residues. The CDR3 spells CASQPKAPVVWTRRLVGTGELFF. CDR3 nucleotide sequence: TGCGCCAGCCAGCCAAAAGCACCCGTTGTGTGGACGAGACGACTCGTGGGGACCGGGGAGCTGTTTTTT.

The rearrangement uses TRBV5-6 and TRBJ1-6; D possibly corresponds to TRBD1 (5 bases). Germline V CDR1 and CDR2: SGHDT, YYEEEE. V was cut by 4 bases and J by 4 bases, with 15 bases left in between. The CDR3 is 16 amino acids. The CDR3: CASSVAGLGYNSPLHF. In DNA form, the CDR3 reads TGTGCCAGCAGCGTCGCGGGGCTCGGGTATAATTCACCCCTCCACTTT.

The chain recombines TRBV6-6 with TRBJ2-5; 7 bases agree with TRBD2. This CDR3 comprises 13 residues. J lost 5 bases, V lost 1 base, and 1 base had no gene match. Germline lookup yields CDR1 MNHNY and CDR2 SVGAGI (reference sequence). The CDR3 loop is CASSYWGGETQYF. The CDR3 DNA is TGTGCCAGCAGTTACTGGGGGGGGGAGACCCAGTACTTC.

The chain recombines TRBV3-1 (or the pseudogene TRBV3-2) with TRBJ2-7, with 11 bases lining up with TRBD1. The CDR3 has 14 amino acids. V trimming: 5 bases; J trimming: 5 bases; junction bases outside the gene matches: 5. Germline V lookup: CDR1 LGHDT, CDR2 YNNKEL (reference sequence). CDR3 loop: CASSDGTGGHEQYV. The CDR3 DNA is TGTGCCAGCAGCGACGGGACAGGGGGGCACGAGCAGTACGTC.

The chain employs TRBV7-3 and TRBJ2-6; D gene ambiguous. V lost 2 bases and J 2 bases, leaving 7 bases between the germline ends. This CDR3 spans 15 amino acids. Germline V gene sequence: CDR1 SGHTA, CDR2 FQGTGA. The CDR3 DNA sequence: TGTGCCAGCAGCTTAGCACAGACTGGGGCCAACGTCCTGACTTTC. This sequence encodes CASSLAQTGANVLTF. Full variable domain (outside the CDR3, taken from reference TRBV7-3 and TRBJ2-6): GAGVSQTPSNKVTEKGKYVELRCDPISGHTALYWYRQSLGQGPEFLIYFQGTGAADDSGLPNDRFFAVRPEGSVSTLKIQRTERGDSAVYLCASSLAQTGANVLTFGAGSRLTVL.

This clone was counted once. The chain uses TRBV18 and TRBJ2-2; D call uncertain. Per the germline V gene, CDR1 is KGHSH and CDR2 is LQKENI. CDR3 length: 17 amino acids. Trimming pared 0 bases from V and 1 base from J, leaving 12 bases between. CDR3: CASSPPFQVLNTGELFF. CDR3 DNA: TGTGCCAGCTCACCACCGTTCCAGGTTCTGAACACCGGGGAGCTGTTTTTT. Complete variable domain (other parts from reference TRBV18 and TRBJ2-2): NAGVMQNPRHLVRRRGQEARLRCSPMKGHSHVYWYRQLPEEGLKFMVYLQKENIIDESGMPKERFSAEFPKEGPSILRIQQVVRGDSAAYFCASSPPFQVLNTGELFFGEGSRLTVL.